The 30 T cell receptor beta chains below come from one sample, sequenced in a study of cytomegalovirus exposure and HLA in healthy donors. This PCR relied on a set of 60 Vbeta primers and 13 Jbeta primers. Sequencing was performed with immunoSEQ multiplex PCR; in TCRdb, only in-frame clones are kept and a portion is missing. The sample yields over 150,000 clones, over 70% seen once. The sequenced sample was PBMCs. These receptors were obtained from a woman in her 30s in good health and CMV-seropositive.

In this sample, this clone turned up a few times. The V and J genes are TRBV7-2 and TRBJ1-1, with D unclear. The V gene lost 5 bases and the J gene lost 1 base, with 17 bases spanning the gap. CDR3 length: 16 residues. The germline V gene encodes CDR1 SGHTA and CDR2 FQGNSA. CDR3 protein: CASSPQGALGNTEAFF. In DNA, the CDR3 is TGTGCCAGCAGCCCCCAAGGAGCACTGGGGAACACTGAAGCTTTCTTT. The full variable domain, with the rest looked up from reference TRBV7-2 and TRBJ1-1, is GAGVSQSPSNKVTEKGKDVELRCDPISGHTALYWYRQSLGQGLEFLIYFQGNSAPDKSGLPSDRFSAERTGGSVSTLTIQRTQQEDSAVYLCASSPQGALGNTEAFFGQGTRLTVV.

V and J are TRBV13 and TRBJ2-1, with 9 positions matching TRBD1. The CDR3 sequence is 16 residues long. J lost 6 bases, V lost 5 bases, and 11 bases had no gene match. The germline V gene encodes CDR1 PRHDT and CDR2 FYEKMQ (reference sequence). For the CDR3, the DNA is TGTGCCAGCAGCCCTACGGGACAGGGTATGGGCAATGAGCAGTTCTTC. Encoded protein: CASSPTGQGMGNEQFF. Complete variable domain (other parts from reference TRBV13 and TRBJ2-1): AAGVIQSPRHLIKEKRETATLKCYPIPRHDTVYWYQQGPGQDPQFLISFYEKMQSDKGSIPDRFSAQQFSDYHSELNMSSLELGDSALYFCASSPTGQGMGNEQFFGPGTRLTVL.

CDR3 DNA: TGTGCCAGCAGCTTATCCCCGGGACTAGCATTGGAGACCCAGTACTTC. Translated: CASSLSPGLALETQYF. The J gene is TRBJ2-5, the V gene TRBV7-9; 9 positions agree with TRBD2. The CDR3 covers 16 residues. Looked up from germline, CDR1 is SEHNR and CDR2 is FQNEAQ (reference sequence). V shed 2 bases, J shed 5 bases, and the junction held 9 bases outside the gene matches.

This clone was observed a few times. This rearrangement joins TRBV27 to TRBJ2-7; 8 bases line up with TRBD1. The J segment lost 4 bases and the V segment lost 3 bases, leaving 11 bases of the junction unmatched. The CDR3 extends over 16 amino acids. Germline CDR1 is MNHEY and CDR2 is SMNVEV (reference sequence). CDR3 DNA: TGTGCCAGCAGTTTTACCGGACAGGGTGGGTTGTACGAGCAGTACTTC. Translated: CASSFTGQGGLYEQYF.

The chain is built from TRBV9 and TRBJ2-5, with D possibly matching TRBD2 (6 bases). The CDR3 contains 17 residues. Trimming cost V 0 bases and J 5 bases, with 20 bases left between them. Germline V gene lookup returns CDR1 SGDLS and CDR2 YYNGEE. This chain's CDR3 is CASSVGLPGQGGETQYF. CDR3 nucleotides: TGTGCCAGCAGCGTAGGGCTCCCCGGACAAGGAGGGGAGACCCAGTACTTC.

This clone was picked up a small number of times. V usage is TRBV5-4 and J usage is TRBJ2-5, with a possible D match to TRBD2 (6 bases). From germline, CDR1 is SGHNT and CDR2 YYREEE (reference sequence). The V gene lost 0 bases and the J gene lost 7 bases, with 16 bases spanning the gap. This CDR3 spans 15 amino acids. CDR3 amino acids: CASSLGSGTGVTQYF. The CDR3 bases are TGTGCCAGCAGCTTGGGTTCGGGGACTGGGGTGACCCAGTACTTC.

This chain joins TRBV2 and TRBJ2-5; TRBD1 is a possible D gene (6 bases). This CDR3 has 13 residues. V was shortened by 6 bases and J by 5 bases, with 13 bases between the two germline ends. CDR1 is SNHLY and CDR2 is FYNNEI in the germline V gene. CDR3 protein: CASRTQGSETQYF. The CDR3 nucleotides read TGTGCCAGCAGGACACAGGGCAGCGAGACCCAGTACTTC.

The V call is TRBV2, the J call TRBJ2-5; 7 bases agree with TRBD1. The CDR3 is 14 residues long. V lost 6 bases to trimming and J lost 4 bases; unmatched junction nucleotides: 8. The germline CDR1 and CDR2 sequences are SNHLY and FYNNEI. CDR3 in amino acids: CASSLTGERETQYF. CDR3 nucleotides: TGTGCCAGCAGCCTTACAGGGGAGCGAGAGACCCAGTACTTC.

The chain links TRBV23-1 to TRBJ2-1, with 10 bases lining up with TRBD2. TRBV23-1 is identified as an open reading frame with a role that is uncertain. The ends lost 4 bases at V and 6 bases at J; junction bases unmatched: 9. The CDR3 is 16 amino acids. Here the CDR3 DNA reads TGCGCCAGCAGTCGTCAGCGGGAGGGGGTCATCAATGAGCAGTTCTTC. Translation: CASSRQREGVINEQFF.

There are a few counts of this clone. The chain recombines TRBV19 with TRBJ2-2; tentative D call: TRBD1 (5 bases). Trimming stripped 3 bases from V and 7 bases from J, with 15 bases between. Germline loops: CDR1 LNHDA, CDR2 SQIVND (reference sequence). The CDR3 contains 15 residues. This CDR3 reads CASSISQGWIGELFF. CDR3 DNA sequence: TGTGCCAGTAGTATTAGTCAGGGATGGATCGGGGAGCTGTTTTTT. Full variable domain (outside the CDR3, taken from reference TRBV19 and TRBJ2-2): DGGITQSPKYLFRKEGQNVTLSCEQNLNHDAMYWYRQDPGQGLRLIYYSQIVNDFQKGDIAEGYSVSREKKESFPLTVTSAQKNPTAFYLCASSISQGWIGELFFGEGSRLTVL.

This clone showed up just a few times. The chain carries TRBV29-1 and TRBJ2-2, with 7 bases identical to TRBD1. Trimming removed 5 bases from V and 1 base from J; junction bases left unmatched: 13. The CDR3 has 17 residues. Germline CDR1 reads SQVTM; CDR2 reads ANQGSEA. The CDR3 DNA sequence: TGCAGCGTTCTACAGGGGTCGATGGGGCAGAACACCGGGGAGCTGTTTTTT. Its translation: CSVLQGSMGQNTGELFF.

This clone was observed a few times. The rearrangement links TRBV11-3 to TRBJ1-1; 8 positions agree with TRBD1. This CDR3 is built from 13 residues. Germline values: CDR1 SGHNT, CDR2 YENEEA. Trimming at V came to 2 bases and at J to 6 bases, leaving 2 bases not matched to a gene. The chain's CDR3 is CASSLPGGPEAFF. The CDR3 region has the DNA TGTGCCAGCAGCTTACCAGGGGGCCCTGAAGCTTTCTTT.

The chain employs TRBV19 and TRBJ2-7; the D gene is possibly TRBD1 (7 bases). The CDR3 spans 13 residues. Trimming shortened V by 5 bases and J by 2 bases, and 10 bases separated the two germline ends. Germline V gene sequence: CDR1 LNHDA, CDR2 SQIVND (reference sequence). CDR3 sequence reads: CASSSRGAYEQYF. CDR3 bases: TGTGCCAGTAGTTCCAGGGGGGCCTACGAGCAGTACTTC.

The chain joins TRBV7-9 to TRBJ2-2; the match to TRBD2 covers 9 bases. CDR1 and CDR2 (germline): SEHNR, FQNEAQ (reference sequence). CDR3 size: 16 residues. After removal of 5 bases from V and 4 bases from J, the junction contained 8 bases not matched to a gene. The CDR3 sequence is CASSPRTSVGTGELFF. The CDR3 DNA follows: TGTGCCAGCAGCCCCCGGACTAGCGTGGGCACCGGGGAGCTGTTTTTT.

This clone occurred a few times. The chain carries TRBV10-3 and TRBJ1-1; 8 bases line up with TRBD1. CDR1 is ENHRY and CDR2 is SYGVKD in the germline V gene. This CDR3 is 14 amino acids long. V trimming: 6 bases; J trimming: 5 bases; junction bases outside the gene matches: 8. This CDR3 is CAIRSLQGGTEAFF. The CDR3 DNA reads TGTGCCATCAGATCTTTACAGGGGGGGACTGAAGCTTTCTTT.

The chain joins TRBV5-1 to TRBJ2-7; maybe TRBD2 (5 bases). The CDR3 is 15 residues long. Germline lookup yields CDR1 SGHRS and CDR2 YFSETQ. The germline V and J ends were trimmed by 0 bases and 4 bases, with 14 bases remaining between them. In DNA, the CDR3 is TGCGCCAGCAGCTTGGAAGCGGATCTCCTGTACGAGCAGTACTTC. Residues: CASSLEADLLYEQYF.

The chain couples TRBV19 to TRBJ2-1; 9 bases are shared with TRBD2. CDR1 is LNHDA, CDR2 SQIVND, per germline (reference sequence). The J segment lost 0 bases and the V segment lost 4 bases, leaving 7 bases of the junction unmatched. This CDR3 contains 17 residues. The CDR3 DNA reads TGTGCCAGTAGTAGCGGGAGGGCAAAGTACTCCTACAATGAGCAGTTCTTC. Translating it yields CASSSGRAKYSYNEQFF.

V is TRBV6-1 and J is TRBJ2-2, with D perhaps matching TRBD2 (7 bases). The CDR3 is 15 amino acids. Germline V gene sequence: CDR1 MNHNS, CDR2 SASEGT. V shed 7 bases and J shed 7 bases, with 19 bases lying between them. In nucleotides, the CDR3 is TGTGCCAGCACCCACGGGGGGCCACCCCGCGGGGAGCTGTTTTTT. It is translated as CASTHGGPPRGELFF.

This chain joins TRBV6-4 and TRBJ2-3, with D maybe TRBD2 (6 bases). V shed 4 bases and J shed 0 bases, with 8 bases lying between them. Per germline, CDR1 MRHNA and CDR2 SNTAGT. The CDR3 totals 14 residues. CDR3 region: CASSGGESTDTQYF. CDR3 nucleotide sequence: TGTGCCAGCAGTGGCGGGGAGAGCACAGATACGCAGTATTTT.

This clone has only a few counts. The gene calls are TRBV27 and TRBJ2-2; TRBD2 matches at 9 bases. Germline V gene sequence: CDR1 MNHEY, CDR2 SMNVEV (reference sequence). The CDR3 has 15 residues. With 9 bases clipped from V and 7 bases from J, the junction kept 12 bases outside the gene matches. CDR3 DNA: TGTGCCAGTTCCACCGGGACTAGCTTAGGCGGGGAGCTGTTTTTT. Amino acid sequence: CASSTGTSLGGELFF.

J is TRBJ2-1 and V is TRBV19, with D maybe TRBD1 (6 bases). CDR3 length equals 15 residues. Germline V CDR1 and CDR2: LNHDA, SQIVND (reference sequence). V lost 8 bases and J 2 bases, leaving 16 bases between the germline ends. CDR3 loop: CASRARQATYNEQFF. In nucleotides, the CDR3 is TGTGCCAGTCGCGCGCGACAGGCTACCTACAATGAGCAGTTCTTC.

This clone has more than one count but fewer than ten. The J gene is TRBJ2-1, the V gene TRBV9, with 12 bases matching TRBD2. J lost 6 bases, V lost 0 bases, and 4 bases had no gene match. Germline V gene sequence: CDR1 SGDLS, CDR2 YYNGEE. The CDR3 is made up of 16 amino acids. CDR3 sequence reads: CASSVASGRAFNEQFF. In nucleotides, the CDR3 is TGTGCCAGCAGCGTAGCTAGCGGGAGGGCCTTCAATGAGCAGTTCTTC.

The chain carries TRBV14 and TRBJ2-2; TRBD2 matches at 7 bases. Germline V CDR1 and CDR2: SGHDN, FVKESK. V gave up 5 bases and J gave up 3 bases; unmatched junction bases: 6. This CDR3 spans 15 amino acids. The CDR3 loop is CASSLPGLYTGELFF. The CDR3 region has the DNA TGTGCCAGCAGCTTACCGGGACTATACACCGGGGAGCTGTTTTTT.

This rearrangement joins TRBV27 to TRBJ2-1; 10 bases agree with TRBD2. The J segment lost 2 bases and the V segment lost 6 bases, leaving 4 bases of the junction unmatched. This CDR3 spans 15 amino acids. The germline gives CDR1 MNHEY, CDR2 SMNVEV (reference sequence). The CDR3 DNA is TGTGCCAGCAGCTTGAGCGGGAGGGCCTACAATGAGCAGTTCTTC. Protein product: CASSLSGRAYNEQFF.

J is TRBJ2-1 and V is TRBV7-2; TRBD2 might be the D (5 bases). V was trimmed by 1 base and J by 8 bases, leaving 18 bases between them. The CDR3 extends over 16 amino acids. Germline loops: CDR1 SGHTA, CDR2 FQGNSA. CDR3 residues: CASSLGGVGVAYEQFF. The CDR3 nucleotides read TGTGCCAGCAGCTTAGGTGGAGTGGGAGTGGCCTATGAGCAGTTCTTC.

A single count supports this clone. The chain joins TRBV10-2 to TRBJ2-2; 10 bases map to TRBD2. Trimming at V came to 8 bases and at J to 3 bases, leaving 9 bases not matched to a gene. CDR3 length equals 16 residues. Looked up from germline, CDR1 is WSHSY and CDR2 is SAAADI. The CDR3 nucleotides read TGCGCCAGCTCAAGAGGGCTAGCGGGAGACACCGGGGAGCTGTTTTTT. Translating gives CASSRGLAGDTGELFF.

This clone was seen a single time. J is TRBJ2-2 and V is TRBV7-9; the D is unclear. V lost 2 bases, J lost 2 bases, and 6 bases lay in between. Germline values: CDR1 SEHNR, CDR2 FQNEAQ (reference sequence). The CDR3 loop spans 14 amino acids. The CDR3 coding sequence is TGTGCCAGCAGCTTACCCAGTAACACCGGGGAGCTGTTTTTT. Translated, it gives CASSLPSNTGELFF.

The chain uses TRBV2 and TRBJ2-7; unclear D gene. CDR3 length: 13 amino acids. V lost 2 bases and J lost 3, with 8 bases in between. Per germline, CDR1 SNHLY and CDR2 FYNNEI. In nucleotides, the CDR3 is TGTGCCAGCAGTGAACGGGTTTACTACGAGCAGTACTTC. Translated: CASSERVYYEQYF.

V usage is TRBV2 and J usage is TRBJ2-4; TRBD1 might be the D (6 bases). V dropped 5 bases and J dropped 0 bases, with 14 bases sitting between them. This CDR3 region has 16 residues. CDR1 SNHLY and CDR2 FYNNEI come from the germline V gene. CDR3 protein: CASSPGQTGAKNIQYF. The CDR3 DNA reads TGTGCCAGCAGTCCCGGACAGACAGGAGCCAAAAACATTCAGTACTTC.

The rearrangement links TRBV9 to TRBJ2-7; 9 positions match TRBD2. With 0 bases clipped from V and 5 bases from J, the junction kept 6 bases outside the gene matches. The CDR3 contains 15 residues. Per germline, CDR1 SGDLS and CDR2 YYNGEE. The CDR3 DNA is TGTGCCAGCAGCGTAGGGCGGGAGGGCGGCCACGAGCAGTACTTC. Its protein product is CASSVGREGGHEQYF.